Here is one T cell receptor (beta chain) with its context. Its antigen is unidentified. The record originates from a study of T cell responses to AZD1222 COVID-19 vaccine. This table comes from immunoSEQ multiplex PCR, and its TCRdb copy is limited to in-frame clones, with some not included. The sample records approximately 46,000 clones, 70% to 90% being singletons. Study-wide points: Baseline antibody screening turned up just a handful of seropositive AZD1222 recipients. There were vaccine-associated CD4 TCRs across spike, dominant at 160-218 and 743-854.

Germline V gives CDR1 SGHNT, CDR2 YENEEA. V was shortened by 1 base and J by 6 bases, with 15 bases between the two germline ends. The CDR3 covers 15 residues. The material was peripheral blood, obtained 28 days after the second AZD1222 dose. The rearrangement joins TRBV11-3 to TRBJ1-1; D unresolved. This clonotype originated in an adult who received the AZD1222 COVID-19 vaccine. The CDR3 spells CASSLGDWPEAEAFF. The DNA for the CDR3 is TGTGCCAGCAGCTTAGGGGATTGGCCCGAGGCTGAAGCTTTCTTT. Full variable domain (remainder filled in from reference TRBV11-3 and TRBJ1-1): EAGVVQSPRYKIIEKKQPVAFWCNPISGHNTLYWYLQNLGQGPELLIRYENEEAVDDSQLPKDRFSAERLKGVDSTLKIQPAELGDSAVYLCASSLGDWPEAEAFFGQGTRLTVV.